Below are 7 T cell receptor beta chains sequenced from a single sample in a study of blood T cells in healthy people across ages. Primers used in a second PCR of roughly 6 to 11 cycles were a sample-barcoded 5' primer and a J-beta primer mix. TCRdb re-derived calls from the 5' RACE reads in MiXCR, one entry per CDR3 protein. The table includes about a million distinct CDR3 sequences, roughly 51% detected once. Sequencing was done on a sample of blood. The receptor source for this set is a woman aged 55 to 70 in good health.

The chain employs TRBV5-5 and TRBJ2-1, with 10 nucleotides matching TRBD1. This CDR3 has 16 amino acids. CDR1 and CDR2 from the germline V gene are SGHKS and YYEKEE (reference sequence). J was trimmed by 8 bases and V by 0 bases; bases with no gene match: 8. The CDR3 sequence is CASSLGHGTGEDEQFF. The CDR3 bases are TGTGCCAGCAGCTTGGGGCACGGGACAGGGGAAGATGAGCAGTTCTTC. Supplemented by reference TRBV5-5 and TRBJ2-1, the full variable domain reads DAGVTQSPTHLIKTRGQQVTLRCSPISGHKSVSWYQQVLGQGPQFIFQYYEKEERGRGNFPDRFSARQFPNYSSELNVNALLLGDSALYLCASSLGHGTGEDEQFFGPGTRLTVL.

This clonotype was counted a few times. This chain joins TRBV27 and TRBJ1-2; D unclear. The V gene's germline CDR1 is MNHEY and CDR2 SMNVEV (reference sequence). The germline V and J ends were trimmed by 7 bases and 0 bases, with 21 bases remaining between them. This CDR3 is 17 amino acids long. The CDR3 DNA sequence: TGTGCCAGCATGCAAATACTTTCAGGCCGCGCTAACTATGGCTACACCTTC. Translating gives CASMQILSGRANYGYTF.

This clonotype appeared a single time. The chain employs TRBV3-1 and TRBJ2-1; D unresolved. The CDR3 consists of 11 residues. Germline CDR1 reads LGHDT; CDR2 reads YNNKEL (reference sequence). V lost 3 bases, J lost 10 bases, and 7 bases lay in between. DNA for the CDR3: TGTGCCAGCAGCCATAGCCACGAGCAGTTCTTC. Translation gives CASSHSHEQFF.

The genes are TRBV27 and TRBJ2-1; 7 bases are shared with TRBD2. J lost 12 bases, V lost 5 bases, and 13 bases had no gene match. The germline V gene has CDR1 MNHEY and CDR2 SMNVEV (reference sequence). The CDR3 has 14 amino acids. CDR3 amino acids: CASSPRSGADTQFF. CDR3 DNA: TGTGCCAGCAGTCCTAGGAGCGGGGCAGATACGCAGTTCTTC.

The chain joins TRBV5-1 to TRBJ2-2; a possible D gene is TRBD2 (5 bases). This CDR3 contains 16 residues. Deletions cut 0 bases from V and 2 bases from J, with 11 bases between. The germline V gene has CDR1 SGHRS and CDR2 YFSETQ. DNA of the CDR3: TGCGCCAGCAGCTTGGGGGCAGCGGTTAACACCGGGGAGCTGTTTTTT. The encoded protein is CASSLGAAVNTGELFF.

The sample holds a few counts of this clonotype. This chain connects TRBV3-1 to TRBJ2-7; TRBD1 matches at 7 bases. J gave up 6 bases and V 1 base, and 6 bases lay outside the gene matches. The CDR3 is made up of 14 amino acids. The V gene's germline CDR1 is LGHDT and CDR2 YNNKEL (reference sequence). As DNA, the CDR3 is TGTGCCAGCAGCCAAGGACAGGGCGGACGCGAGCAGTACTTC. Translating it yields CASSQGQGGREQYF.

The table lists this clonotype with a few counts. The chain employs TRBV4-1 and TRBJ2-2; 8 bases match TRBD2. The ends lost 0 bases at V and 6 bases at J; junction bases unmatched: 12. The length of the CDR3 is 18 residues. The germline V gene encodes CDR1 MGHRA and CDR2 YSYEKL. CDR3: CASSQDISPSGSAGELFF. The CDR3 coding sequence is TGCGCCAGCAGCCAAGATATCTCTCCTAGCGGGTCCGCCGGGGAGCTGTTTTTT.